This is a list of T cell receptor beta chains from one sample in a study of cytomegalovirus exposure and HLA in healthy donors. Some clones are missing from TCRdb's copy, which holds only in-frame ones; the method was immunoSEQ multiplex PCR. The repertoire includes about 200,000 clones, roughly 68% of them detected once, and approximately 2.5% sits in the top ten. Material: PBMCs. All receptors come from a man aged 40-49 years in good health and CMV-seropositive. Both conserved end residues are part of each CDR3. The D gene is left open where the match is weak. The size of a clone is reported for some rows only, either as once, few or many, or as a class for expanded clones.

DNA,CDR3,V,size,D,J
TGTGCCAGCAGCTTTAGCGGGGGAAAGAACACCGGGGAGCTGTTTTTT,CASSFSGGKNTGELFF,TRBV5-4,NA,TRBD2,TRBJ2-2
TGTGCCAGCAGCCTAAGACAGGGGTCGGGGGAGCTGTTTTTT,CASSLRQGSGELFF,TRBV7-2,NA,TRBD1,TRBJ2-2
TGTGCCAGCAGTGATTGGGGGGGGCAGCCCCAGCATTTT,CASSDWGGQPQHF,TRBV2,NA,NA,TRBJ1-5
TGTGCCAGTAGTAGGACTAGCGGGGGTGTTTGGGAGACCCAGTACTTC,CASSRTSGGVWETQYF,TRBV19,few,TRBD2,TRBJ2-5
TGCGCCAGCAGCTTCGAGACACAGACCTACGAGCAGTACTTC,CASSFETQTYEQYF,TRBV5-1,NA,NA,TRBJ2-7
TGTGCCAGCAGCTTAGGACAGGGTAGGGTTGACAATGAGCAGTTCTTC,CASSLGQGRVDNEQFF,TRBV11-3,NA,TRBD1,TRBJ2-1
TGCAGCGTTACAGGGAGGGCTAATGAAAAACTGTTTTTT,CSVTGRANEKLFF,TRBV29-1,NA,NA,TRBJ1-4
TGTGCCAGCAGCCAGGCGGGTGGTAATCAGCCCCAGCATTTT,CASSQAGGNQPQHF,TRBV13,NA,NA,TRBJ1-5
TGTGCCAGCAGCTCCGTTGACAGGACCTATGGCTACACCTTC,CASSSVDRTYGYTF,TRBV11-2,NA,NA,TRBJ1-2
TGTGCCAGCAGCCCCGCGGCAGGGGCCTACGAGCAGTACTTC,CASSPAAGAYEQYF,TRBV11-3,once,NA,TRBJ2-7
TGTGCCAGCAGTTACTCAAGCCGTGGTGGGGGGAACACCATATATTTT,CASSYSSRGGGNTIYF,TRBV6-5,NA,NA,TRBJ1-3
TGTGCCAGGCACCGGGACAGGGGGCGGCCGGACACTGAAGCTTTCTTT,CARHRDRGRPDTEAFF,TRBV2,NA,TRBD1,TRBJ1-1
TGTGCCAGCAGCTTGTCGGGGGCAGATACGCAGTATTTT,CASSLSGADTQYF,TRBV5-4,NA,NA,TRBJ2-3
TGTGCCAGCAGCGTAGGGGCGGGACCGAACAATGAGCAGTTCTTC,CASSVGAGPNNEQFF,TRBV9,NA,NA,TRBJ2-1
TGTGCCAGCAGTTACTCCGGTCCCACCCGCTACGAGCAGTACTTC,CASSYSGPTRYEQYF,TRBV6-5,few,NA,TRBJ2-7
TGTGCCAGCAGCTTGGGACAGGGATTCGCCGAAGCTTTCTTT,CASSLGQGFAEAFF,TRBV5-8,NA,TRBD1,TRBJ1-1
TGCGCCAGCAGCTTGGCCGGGACAGGGACTGGAAACACCATATATTTT,CASSLAGTGTGNTIYF,TRBV5-1,NA,TRBD1,TRBJ1-3
TGTGCCAGTAGTATAGATTCCAGACAGGGGTCATTGAACACTGAAGCTTTCTTT,CASSIDSRQGSLNTEAFF,TRBV19,NA,TRBD1,TRBJ1-1
TGTGCCAGCAGATCCTCGGGGGTCCAAAAACTGTTTTTT,CASRSSGVQKLFF,TRBV6-5,NA,NA,TRBJ1-4
TGTGCCAGCAGCCCTCGGGATTCAGGAGCGGACATTCAGTACTTC,CASSPRDSGADIQYF,TRBV9,few,NA,TRBJ2-4
TGTGCCAGCAGTTTAACGGACAGCAAAAACATTCAGTACTTC,CASSLTDSKNIQYF,TRBV28,few,NA,TRBJ2-4
TGTGCCAGCAGTTCGAGCACCTCTGGGGCCAACGTCCTGACTTTC,CASSSSTSGANVLTF,TRBV27,NA,NA,TRBJ2-6
TGTGCCAGCAGCTTGCAGGCGATTAGGACCGGGGAGCTGTTTTTT,CASSLQAIRTGELFF,TRBV5-6,NA,NA,TRBJ2-2
TGTGCCAGCAGCTTAGTTCAGGGTACCGGGGAGCTGTTTTTT,CASSLVQGTGELFF,TRBV7-9,NA,NA,TRBJ2-2
TGTGCCAGACCTGTGGGGGGGCATCAGCCCCAGCATTTT,CARPVGGHQPQHF,TRBV5-5,few,NA,TRBJ1-5
TGTGCCAGTTCCACAGGGCGAGGTCAGCCCCAGCATTTT,CASSTGRGQPQHF,TRBV18,NA,NA,TRBJ1-5
TGTGCCAGCAGTGAACCGGAGCGGGGGAACACAGATACGCAGTATTTT,CASSEPERGNTDTQYF,TRBV6-1,NA,TRBD2,TRBJ2-3
TGTGCCAGCAGCCCCCCACCCGGGCAGGGGCATGGCTACACCTTC,CASSPPPGQGHGYTF,TRBV5-4,NA,NA,TRBJ1-2
TGTGCCAGTAGTCCGGGACAGGGGGACGAGCAGTACTTC,CASSPGQGDEQYF,TRBV19,few,TRBD1,TRBJ2-7
TGTGCCAGCGCTGAAGTGAGGACAGGGTCCACCGGGGAGCTGTTTTTT,CASAEVRTGSTGELFF,TRBV27,once,TRBD1,TRBJ2-2
TGTGCCAGCAGCCGGGACAGGGGGCTATCGAGGGAGCAGTACTTC,CASSRDRGLSREQYF,TRBV6-5,NA,TRBD1,TRBJ2-7
TGTGCCAGTAGTATAGAGGCACAGGGTCGCTTCCCCCTCCACTTT,CASSIEAQGRFPLHF,TRBV19,NA,NA,TRBJ1-6
TGTGCCACTCCAGGACAGGGGGCCGGGGAGCTGTTTTTT,CATPGQGAGELFF,TRBV19,NA,TRBD1,TRBJ2-2
TGTGCCAGCAGGGAACAGCGGGACACTGAAGCTTTCTTT,CASREQRDTEAFF,TRBV6-4,NA,NA,TRBJ1-1
TGTGCCAGCAGTGGGGGTAGACAGACTAACTATGGCTACACCTTC,CASSGGRQTNYGYTF,TRBV2,NA,NA,TRBJ1-2
TGTGCTAGTGGCCATGCTTCCGGGACAGGGGTGCGATATAGGCAGTACTTC,CASGHASGTGVRYRQYF,TRBV12-5,NA,TRBD1,TRBJ2-7
TGTGCCAGCAGCTTTGCTGAGGAGCAGTACTTC,CASSFAEEQYF,TRBV5-4,few,NA,TRBJ2-7
TGTGCCAGCAGCTTAGGCAGGACAGGAAACACCATATATTTT,CASSLGRTGNTIYF,TRBV7-9,NA,NA,TRBJ1-3
TGTGCCAGTCGACCGACAGGACTCTCCTACAATGAGCAGTTCTTC,CASRPTGLSYNEQFF,TRBV7-2,NA,NA,TRBJ2-1
TGTGCCAGCAGTTACCCGGGGGGAGCGAATGAGCAGTTCTTC,CASSYPGGANEQFF,TRBV6-6,few,TRBD2,TRBJ2-1
TGTGCCAGCAGCCCCGTCCAGGGTAACACCGGGGAGCTGTTTTTT,CASSPVQGNTGELFF,TRBV7-7,few,NA,TRBJ2-2
TGTGCCAGCAGCCGACCCGGGACAGCCACAGAAAACTATGGCTACACCTTC,CASSRPGTATENYGYTF,TRBV4-2,NA,TRBD1,TRBJ1-2
TGTGCCATCAGTGAGACGGGACAAGGAAACACCATATATTTT,CAISETGQGNTIYF,TRBV10-3,NA,NA,TRBJ1-3